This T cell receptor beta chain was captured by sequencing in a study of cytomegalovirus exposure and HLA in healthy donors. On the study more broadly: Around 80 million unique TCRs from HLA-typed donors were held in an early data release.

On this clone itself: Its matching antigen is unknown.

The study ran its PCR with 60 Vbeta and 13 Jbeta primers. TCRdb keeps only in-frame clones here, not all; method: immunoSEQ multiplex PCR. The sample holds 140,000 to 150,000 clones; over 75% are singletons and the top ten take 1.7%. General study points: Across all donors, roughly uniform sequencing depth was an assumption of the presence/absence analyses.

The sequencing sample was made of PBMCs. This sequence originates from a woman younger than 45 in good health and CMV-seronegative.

In DNA form, the CDR3 reads TGCAGCGGAGGGGTACAGGGGAGCAATCAGCCCCAGCATTTT. Translated: CSGGVQGSNQPQHF. The genes are TRBV29-1 and TRBJ1-5; TRBD1 aligns across 7 bases. Germline loops: CDR1 SQVTM, CDR2 ANQGSEA. V was pared by 7 bases and J by 1 base, with 7 bases of the junction left unmatched. The CDR3 runs to 14 residues.